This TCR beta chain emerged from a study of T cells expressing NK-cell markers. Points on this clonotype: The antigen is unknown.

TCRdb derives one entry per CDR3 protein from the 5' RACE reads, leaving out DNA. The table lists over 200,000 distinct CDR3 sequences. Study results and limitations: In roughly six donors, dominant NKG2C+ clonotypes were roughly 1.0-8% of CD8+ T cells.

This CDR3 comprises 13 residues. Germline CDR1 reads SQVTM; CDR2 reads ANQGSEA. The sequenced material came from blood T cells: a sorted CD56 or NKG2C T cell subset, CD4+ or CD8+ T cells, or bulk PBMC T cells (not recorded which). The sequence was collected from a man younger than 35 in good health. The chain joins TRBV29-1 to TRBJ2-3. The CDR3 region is CSVAGVLGDTQYF.